Described below is a single TCR beta chain sequence and its context. The antigen is not known. This entry belongs to a study of T cell responses to AZD1222 COVID-19 vaccine. The protocol was immunoSEQ multiplex PCR, while the TCRdb copy is restricted to in-frame clones and leaves out a portion. Here the sample spans about 270,000 clones, about 94% being singletons. Study-wide findings and caveats: White British people made up most donors, females outnumbered males, and clonal diversity was possibly underestimated. Two doses of AZD1222 preceded a rise in Spike-specific TCR breadth and depth. Seropositivity was recorded at baseline in only six AZD1222 recipients.

Researchers grouped second doses given at about 4 or about 12 weeks into one pool. Trimming cost V 4 bases and J 6 bases, with 10 bases left between them. Germline CDR1 and CDR2: SGHTA and FQGNSA. CDR3 length: 13 residues. This sequence originates from an adult who received the AZD1222 COVID-19 vaccine. The sample was peripheral blood, taken 28 days after the second AZD1222 dose. The chain joins TRBV7-2 to TRBJ2-1; D ambiguous. CDR3 region: CASSSFVSNEQFF. CDR3 in DNA: TGTGCCAGCAGCTCTTTCGTAAGCAATGAGCAGTTCTTC.